This TCR beta chain is from a study of blood T cells in healthy people across ages. This clonotype showed up just a few times. Then a second PCR, running roughly 7 to 12 cycles, was carried out with a sample-barcoded 5' primer and a J-beta primer mix. Via MiXCR, TCRdb re-called the 5' RACE reads, giving one row per CDR3 protein. The repertoire holds 600,000 to 900,000 distinct CDR3 sequences, with roughly 24% as singletons. Trimming cost V 4 bases and J 8 bases, with 21 bases left between them. Germline CDR1 is SGHRS and CDR2 is YFSETQ. The CDR3 is 15 amino acids. Separately, the same data were catalogued under a study of T cells of mothers and their children.

The gene calls are TRBV5-1 and TRBJ1-2; no clear D gene. This receptor was obtained from a boy between 10 and 17 years old in good health. Sequences were obtained from blood. The CDR3 DNA is TGCGCCAGCAGCCCCGGAGCCGGACCCCCGGGCGGCTACACCTTC. Its protein is CASSPGAGPPGGYTF.